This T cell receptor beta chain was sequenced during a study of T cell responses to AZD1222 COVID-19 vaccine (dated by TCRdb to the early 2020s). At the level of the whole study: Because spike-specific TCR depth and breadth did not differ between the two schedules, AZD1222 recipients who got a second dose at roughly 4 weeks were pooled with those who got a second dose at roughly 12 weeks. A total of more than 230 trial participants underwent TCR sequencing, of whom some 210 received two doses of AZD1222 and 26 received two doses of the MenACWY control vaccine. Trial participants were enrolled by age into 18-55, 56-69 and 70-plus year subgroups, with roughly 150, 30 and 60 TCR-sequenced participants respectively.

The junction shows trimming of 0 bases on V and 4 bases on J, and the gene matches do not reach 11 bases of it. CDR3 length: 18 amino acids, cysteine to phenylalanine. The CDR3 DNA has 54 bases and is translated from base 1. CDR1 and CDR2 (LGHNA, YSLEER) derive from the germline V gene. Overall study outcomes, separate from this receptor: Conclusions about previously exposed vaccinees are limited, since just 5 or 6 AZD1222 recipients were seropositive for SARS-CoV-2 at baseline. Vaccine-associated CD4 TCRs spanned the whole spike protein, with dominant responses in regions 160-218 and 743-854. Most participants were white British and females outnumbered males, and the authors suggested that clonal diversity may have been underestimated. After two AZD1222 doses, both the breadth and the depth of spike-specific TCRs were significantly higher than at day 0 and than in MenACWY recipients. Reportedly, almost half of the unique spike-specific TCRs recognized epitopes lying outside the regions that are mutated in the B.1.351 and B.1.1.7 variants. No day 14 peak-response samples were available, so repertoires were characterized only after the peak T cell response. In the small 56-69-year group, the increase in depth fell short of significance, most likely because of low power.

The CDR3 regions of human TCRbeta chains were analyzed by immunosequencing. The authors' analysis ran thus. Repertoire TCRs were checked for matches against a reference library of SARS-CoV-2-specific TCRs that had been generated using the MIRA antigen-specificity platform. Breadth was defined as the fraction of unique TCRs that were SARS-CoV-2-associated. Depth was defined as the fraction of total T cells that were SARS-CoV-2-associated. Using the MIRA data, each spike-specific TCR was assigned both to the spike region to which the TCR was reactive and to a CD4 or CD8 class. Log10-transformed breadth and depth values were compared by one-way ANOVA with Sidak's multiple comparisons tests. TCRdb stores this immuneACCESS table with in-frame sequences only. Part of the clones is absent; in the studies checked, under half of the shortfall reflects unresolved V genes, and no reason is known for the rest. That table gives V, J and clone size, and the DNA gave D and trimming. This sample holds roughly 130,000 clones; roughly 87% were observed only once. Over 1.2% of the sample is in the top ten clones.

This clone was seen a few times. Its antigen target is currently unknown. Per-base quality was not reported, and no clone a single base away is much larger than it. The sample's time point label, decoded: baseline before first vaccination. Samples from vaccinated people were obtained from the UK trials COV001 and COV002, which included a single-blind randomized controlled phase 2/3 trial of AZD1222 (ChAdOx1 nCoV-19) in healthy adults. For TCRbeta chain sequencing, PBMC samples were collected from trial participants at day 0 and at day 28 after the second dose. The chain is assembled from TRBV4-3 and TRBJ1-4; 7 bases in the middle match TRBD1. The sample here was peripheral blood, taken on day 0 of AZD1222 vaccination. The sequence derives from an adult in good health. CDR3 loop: CASSQELTGSGVNEKLFF. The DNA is TGCGCCAGCAGCCAAGAACTGACAGGGAGTGGCGTTAATGAAAAACTGTTTTTT.